One sample yielded the 8 T cell receptor beta chains listed below, sequenced in a study of cytomegalovirus exposure and HLA in healthy donors. It was with 60 Vbeta and 13 Jbeta primers that the PCR ran. The method was immunoSEQ multiplex PCR; TCRdb's version includes in-frame clones alone and lacks a portion of them. The sample table includes about 35,000 clones. Sequencing was performed on PBMCs. The receptors were sampled from a man between 40 and 49 years old in good health and CMV-seronegative.

The genes are TRBV18 and TRBJ2-5; 10 bases are shared with TRBD2. Per germline, CDR1 KGHSH and CDR2 LQKENI. V lost 4 bases to trimming and J lost 0 bases; unmatched junction nucleotides: 2. The CDR3 extends over 15 amino acids. The CDR3 spells CASSLTSGYQETQYF. The CDR3 DNA sequence: TGTGCCAGCTCACTGACTAGCGGGTACCAAGAGACCCAGTACTTC.

V is TRBV6-1 and J is TRBJ1-4; D perhaps matches TRBD1 (6 bases). Germline lookup yields CDR1 MNHNS and CDR2 SASEGT. V was shortened by 5 bases and J by 0 bases, with 7 bases between the two germline ends. The CDR3 has 14 residues. CDR3 nucleotide sequence: TGTGCCAGCAGTTGGACAGCAACTAATGAAAAACTGTTTTTT. Amino acid sequence: CASSWTATNEKLFF.

This chain uses TRBV4-3 with TRBJ1-2; D unresolved. Trimming took 4 bases from V and 4 from J, leaving 16 bases between them. The CDR3 has 15 residues. The germline gives CDR1 LGHNA, CDR2 YSLEER. The CDR3, as DNA: TGCGCCAGCAGCCCGAAAGACAACGGAATCTATGGCTACACCTTC. Translating it yields CASSPKDNGIYGYTF.

This sequence joins TRBV30 and TRBJ1-5; D not certain. This CDR3 contains 13 residues. Germline V lookup: CDR1 GTSNPN, CDR2 SVGIG (reference sequence). Trimming removed 3 bases from V and 3 bases from J, with 9 bases in between. The DNA for the CDR3 is TGTGCCTGGAGCGACACTCTCAATCAGCCCCAGCATTTT. Amino acid sequence: CAWSDTLNQPQHF.

A remark on this clone: Additional DNA sequences in this sample encode the identical CDR3. This sequence joins TRBV6-6 and TRBJ1-1; the match to TRBD1 covers 9 bases. This CDR3 comprises 14 residues. The trim removed 4 bases at V and 2 bases at J, leaving 2 bases unmatched. The germline CDR1 and CDR2 sequences are MNHNY and SVGAGI (reference sequence). The CDR3 DNA follows: TGTGCCAGCAGTTCGGGACAGGGAAACACTGAAGCTTTCTTT. This gives the protein CASSSGQGNTEAFF.

The CDR3 bases are TGCGCCAGCAGCTTGGGCATGTGGGGCCGCAATGAGCAGTTCTTC. It encodes CASSLGMWGRNEQFF. This chain connects TRBV5-1 to TRBJ2-1; a possible D gene is TRBD1 (5 bases). The CDR3 is 15 residues long. Trimming stripped 0 bases from V and 6 bases from J, with 13 bases between. The germline CDR1 and CDR2 sequences are SGHRS and YFSETQ.

The rearrangement links TRBV6-6 to TRBJ2-1; TRBD1 matches at 7 bases. The germline V gene has CDR1 MNHNY and CDR2 SVGAGI (reference sequence). This CDR3 is 13 amino acids long. Trimming at V came to 10 bases and at J to 5 bases, leaving 8 bases not matched to a gene. The chain's CDR3 is CAIRQGRHNEQFF. In DNA form, the CDR3 reads TGTGCCATAAGACAGGGACGTCACAATGAGCAGTTCTTC.

The chain employs TRBV7-2 and TRBJ1-2; D is ambiguous. V dropped 3 bases and J dropped 0 bases, with 5 bases sitting between them. In germline, CDR1 is SGHTA, CDR2 FQGNSA. The CDR3 totals 13 residues. The CDR3 loop is CASSFPANYGYTF. CDR3 DNA: TGTGCCAGCAGCTTTCCAGCTAACTATGGCTACACCTTC.